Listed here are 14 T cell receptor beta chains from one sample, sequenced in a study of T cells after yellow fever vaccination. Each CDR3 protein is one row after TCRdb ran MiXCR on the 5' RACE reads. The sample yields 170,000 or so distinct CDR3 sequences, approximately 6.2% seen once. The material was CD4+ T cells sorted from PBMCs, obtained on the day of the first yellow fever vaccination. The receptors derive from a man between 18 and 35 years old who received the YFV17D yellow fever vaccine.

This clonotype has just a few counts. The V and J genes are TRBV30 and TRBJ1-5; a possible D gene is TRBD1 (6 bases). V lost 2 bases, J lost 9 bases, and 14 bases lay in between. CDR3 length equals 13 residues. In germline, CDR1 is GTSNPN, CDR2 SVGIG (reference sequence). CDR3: CAWSQDRIRPQHF. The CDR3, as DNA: TGTGCCTGGAGTCAAGACAGGATCAGGCCCCAGCATTTT.

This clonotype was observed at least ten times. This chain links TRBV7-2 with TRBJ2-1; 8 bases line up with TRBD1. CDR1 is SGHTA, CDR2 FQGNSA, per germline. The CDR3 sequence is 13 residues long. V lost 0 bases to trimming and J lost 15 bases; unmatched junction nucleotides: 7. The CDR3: CASSLARTGLAFF. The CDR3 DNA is TGTGCCAGCAGCTTAGCAAGGACAGGGCTGGCGTTCTTC.

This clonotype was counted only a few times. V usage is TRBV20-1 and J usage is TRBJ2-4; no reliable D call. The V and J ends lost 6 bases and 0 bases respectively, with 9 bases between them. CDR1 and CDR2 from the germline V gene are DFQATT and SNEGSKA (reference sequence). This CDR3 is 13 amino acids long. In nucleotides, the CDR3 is TGCAGTGCCGTACAGAAAGCCAAAAACATTCAGTACTTC. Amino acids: CSAVQKAKNIQYF.

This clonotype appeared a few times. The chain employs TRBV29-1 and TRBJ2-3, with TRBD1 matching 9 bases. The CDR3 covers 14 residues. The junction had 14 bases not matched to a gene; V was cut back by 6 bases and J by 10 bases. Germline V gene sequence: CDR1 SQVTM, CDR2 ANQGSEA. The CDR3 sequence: CSVQAGQGNLAQYF. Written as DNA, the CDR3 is TGCAGCGTACAAGCGGGACAGGGAAATCTCGCGCAGTATTTT.

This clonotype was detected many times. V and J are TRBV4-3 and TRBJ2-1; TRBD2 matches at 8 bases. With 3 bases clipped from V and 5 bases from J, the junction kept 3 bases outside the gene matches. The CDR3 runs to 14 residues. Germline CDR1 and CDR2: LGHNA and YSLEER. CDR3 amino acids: CASSHRAGDNEQFF. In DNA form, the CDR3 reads TGCGCCAGCAGCCACCGAGCGGGGGACAATGAGCAGTTCTTC.

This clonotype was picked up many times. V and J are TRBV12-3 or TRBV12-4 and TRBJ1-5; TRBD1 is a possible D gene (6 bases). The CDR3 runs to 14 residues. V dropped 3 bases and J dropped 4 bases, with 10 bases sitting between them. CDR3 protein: CASSFSRGNQPQHF. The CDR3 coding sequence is TGTGCCAGCAGTTTTAGTAGGGGGAATCAGCCCCAGCATTTT.

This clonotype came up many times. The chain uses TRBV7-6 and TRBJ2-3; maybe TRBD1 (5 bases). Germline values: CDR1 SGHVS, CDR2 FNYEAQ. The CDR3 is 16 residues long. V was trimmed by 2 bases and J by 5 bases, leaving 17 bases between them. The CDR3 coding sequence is TGTGCCAGCAGCTTACGCTCTGGTCAGGGTAGAGATACGCAGTATTTT. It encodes CASSLRSGQGRDTQYF.

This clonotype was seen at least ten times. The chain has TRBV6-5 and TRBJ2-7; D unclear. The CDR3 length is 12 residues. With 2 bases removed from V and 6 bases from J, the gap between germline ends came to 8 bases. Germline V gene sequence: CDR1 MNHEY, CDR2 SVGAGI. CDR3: CASSYPLVEQYV. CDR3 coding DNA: TGTGCCAGCAGTTACCCGCTGGTCGAGCAGTACGTC.

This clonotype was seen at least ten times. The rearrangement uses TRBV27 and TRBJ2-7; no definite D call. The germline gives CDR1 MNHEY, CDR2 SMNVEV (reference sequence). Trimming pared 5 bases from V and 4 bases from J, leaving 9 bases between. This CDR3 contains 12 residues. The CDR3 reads CASSLPGYEQYF. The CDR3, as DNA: TGTGCCAGCAGTCTCCCCGGGTACGAGCAGTACTTC.

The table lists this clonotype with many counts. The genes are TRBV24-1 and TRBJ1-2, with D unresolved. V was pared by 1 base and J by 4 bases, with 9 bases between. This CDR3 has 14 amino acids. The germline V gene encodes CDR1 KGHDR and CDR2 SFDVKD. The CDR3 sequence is CATSDFRISYGYTF. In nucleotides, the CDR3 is TGTGCCACCAGTGATTTTCGCATAAGCTATGGCTACACCTTC.

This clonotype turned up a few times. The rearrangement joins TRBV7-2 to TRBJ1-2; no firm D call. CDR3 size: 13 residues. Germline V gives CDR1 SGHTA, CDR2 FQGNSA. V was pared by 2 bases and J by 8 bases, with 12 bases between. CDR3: CASSLPRLRGYTF. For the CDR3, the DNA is TGTGCCAGCAGCTTACCCCGACTTCGGGGCTACACCTTC.

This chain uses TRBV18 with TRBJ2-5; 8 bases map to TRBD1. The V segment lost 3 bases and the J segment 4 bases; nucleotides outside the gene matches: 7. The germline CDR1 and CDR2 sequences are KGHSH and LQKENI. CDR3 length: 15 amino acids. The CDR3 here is CASSPRTGQGETQYF. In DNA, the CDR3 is TGTGCCAGCTCACCGCGGACAGGGCAGGGAGAGACCCAGTACTTC.

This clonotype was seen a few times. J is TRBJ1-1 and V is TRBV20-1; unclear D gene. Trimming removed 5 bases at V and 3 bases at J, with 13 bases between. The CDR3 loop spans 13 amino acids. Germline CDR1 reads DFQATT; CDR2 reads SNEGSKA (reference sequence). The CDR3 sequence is CSAYPAVYTEAFF. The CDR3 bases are TGCAGTGCTTATCCCGCGGTTTACACTGAAGCTTTCTTT.

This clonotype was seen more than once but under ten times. The CDR3: CASSLFIRTDTQYF. The CDR3 DNA is TGTGCCAGCAGCTTATTCATTCGCACAGATACGCAGTATTTT. The chain uses TRBV7-9 and TRBJ2-3; D unresolved. The V and J ends lost 2 bases and 1 base respectively, with 7 bases between them. CDR3 length: 14 residues. CDR1 SEHNR and CDR2 FQNEAQ come from the germline V gene (reference sequence).